These T cell receptor beta chains were read from a single sample in a study of OX40 agonist ivuxolimab in advanced cancers. The protocol was immunoSEQ multiplex PCR, while the TCRdb copy is restricted to in-frame clones and leaves out a portion. This sample has 99,000 or so clones, with roughly 90% found just once. Here the sequenced sample was CD4+ or CD8+ T cells sorted from blood, taken in a trial of the OX40 agonist ivuxolimab. The origin of the receptors is an adult with an advanced solid tumor such as melanoma, head and neck, liver or kidney cancer. Each CDR3 is given with its conserved first and last residue. A D gene is named only where the DNA matches it firmly. Not all rows give a size; the values are once, few, many and, for expanded clones, a class.

clone_size j_call v_call d_call cdr3_aa cdr3_nt
NA TRBJ2-1 TRBV5-4 NA CASSSTGNWNEQFF TGTGCCAGCAGCTCAACAGGGAATTGGAATGAGCAGTTCTTC
few TRBJ2-1 TRBV19 NA CASSAGYRNEQFF TGTGCCAGTAGTGCCGGATATCGCAATGAGCAGTTCTTC
NA TRBJ2-7 TRBV5-1 NA CASSLRGGGTGTYEQYF TGCGCCAGCAGCTTGCGAGGGGGGGGCACCGGGACCTACGAGCAGTACTTC
NA TRBJ2-2 TRBV7-2 TRBD2 CASSLGWLAGNTGELFF TGTGCCAGCAGCTTAGGGTGGCTAGCGGGGAACACCGGGGAGCTGTTTTTT
NA TRBJ2-1 TRBV9 TRBD2 CASSLLSGSSYNEQFF TGTGCCAGCAGTCTTCTTAGCGGGAGCTCCTACAATGAGCAGTTCTTC
NA TRBJ2-3 TRBV7-6 NA CASSFGATDTQYF TGTGCCAGCAGCTTCGGGGCCACAGATACGCAGTATTTT
once TRBJ2-7 TRBV19 TRBD2 CASSQERGYEQYF TGTGCCAGTAGTCAAGAGCGGGGATACGAGCAGTACTTC
NA TRBJ1-3 TRBV7-8 NA CASSPGDPGNTIYF TGTGCCAGCAGTCCCGGGGACCCCGGAAACACCATATATTTT
NA TRBJ2-7 TRBV28 NA CASSLPGASYEQYF TGTGCCAGCAGTTTGCCAGGGGCGTCCTACGAGCAGTACTTC
NA TRBJ2-7 TRBV5-8 NA CASSSQGAGGREQYF TGTGCCAGCAGCTCCCAGGGGGCGGGAGGGCGCGAGCAGTACTTC
once TRBJ2-6 TRBV9 TRBD1 CASSSGQGSGANVLTF TGTGCCAGCAGCTCGGGACAGGGTTCTGGGGCCAACGTCCTGACTTTC
NA TRBJ2-7 TRBV6-6 TRBD1 CASSYPGQAQRQYF TGTGCCAGCAGTTACCCGGGACAGGCTCAAAGGCAGTACTTC
NA TRBJ1-5 TRBV10-3 NA CAISEEVGTQPQHF TGTGCCATCAGTGAGGAAGTGGGGACACAGCCCCAGCATTTT
NA TRBJ2-1 TRBV18 NA CASSPNGGSYNEQFF TGTGCCAGCTCACCCAACGGCGGCTCCTACAATGAGCAGTTCTTC
NA TRBJ2-5 TRBV5-1 TRBD1 CASSSGQVQETQYF TGCGCCAGCAGCTCCGGACAGGTCCAAGAGACCCAGTACTTC
NA TRBJ2-2 TRBV4-3 TRBD2 CASSQFPGLAGGLGTGELFF TGCGCCAGCAGCCAATTCCCGGGACTAGCGGGAGGGCTGGGAACCGGGGAGCTGTTTTTT
NA TRBJ1-2 TRBV30 NA CACPDEGPRVGYTF TGTGCCTGCCCCGATGAGGGGCCAAGGGTTGGCTACACCTTC
NA TRBJ2-7 TRBV5-4 NA CASSPRISSYEQYF TGTGCCAGCAGCCCTCGGATTAGCTCCTACGAGCAGTACTTC
NA TRBJ2-7 TRBV19 NA CASSIASAPAMYEQYF TGTGCCAGTAGTATAGCTTCGGCACCAGCGATGTACGAGCAGTACTTC
NA TRBJ1-3 TRBV7-8 TRBD1 CASSARQGATSGNTIYF TGTGCCAGCAGCGCCAGACAGGGGGCGACTTCTGGAAACACCATATATTTT
NA TRBJ2-7 TRBV6-6 NA CASSYSTWGPYEQYF TGTGCCAGCAGTTACTCGACTTGGGGTCCATACGAGCAGTACTTC
NA TRBJ1-3 TRBV30 NA CAWSVTGISGNTIYF TGTGCCTGGAGTGTAACGGGGATCTCTGGAAACACCATATATTTT
NA TRBJ2-5 TRBV4-2 NA CASSQDRLGETQYF TGTGCCAGCAGCCAAGACAGGCTAGGGGAGACCCAGTACTTC
NA TRBJ1-1 TRBV6-5 TRBD1 CASSVQGGTEAFF TGTGCCAGCAGTGTACAGGGGGGCACTGAAGCTTTCTTT
once TRBJ1-3 TRBV4-2 NA CASSQNRNSGNTIYF TGTGCCAGCAGCCAGAATCGGAACTCTGGAAACACCATATATTTT
NA TRBJ2-7 TRBV18 TRBD2 CASSPASGNEQYF TGTGCCAGCTCACCAGCTAGCGGGAACGAGCAGTACTTC
NA TRBJ2-3 TRBV29-1 NA CSVPGGGTDTQYF TGCAGCGTTCCCGGGGGAGGCACAGATACGCAGTATTTT
NA TRBJ2-7 TRBV9 TRBD1 CASSPRPGQRTSYEQYF TGTGCCAGCAGCCCACGACCGGGACAGCGCACATCCTACGAGCAGTACTTC
few TRBJ2-5 TRBV18 NA CASSSGSGSQETQYF TGTGCCAGCTCATCAGGGTCAGGGTCACAAGAGACCCAGTACTTC
NA TRBJ2-7 TRBV21-1 NA CASSNRTGGGEQYF TGTGCCAGCAGCAATCGGACAGGGGGCGGCGAGCAGTACTTC
NA TRBJ2-1 TRBV7-2 TRBD2 CASSPTSGPNNEQFF TGTGCCAGCAGCCCTACTAGCGGCCCTAACAATGAGCAGTTCTTC
NA TRBJ2-2 TRBV27 TRBD1 CASRQDRVWTGELFF TGTGCCAGCAGACAGGACAGGGTGTGGACCGGGGAGCTGTTTTTT
NA TRBJ2-7 TRBV10-3 NA CATKGLSTSYEQYF TGTGCCACCAAGGGACTCTCAACCTCCTACGAGCAGTACTTC
NA TRBJ1-3 TRBV7-3 NA CASSLNAGGLGNTIYF TGTGCCAGCAGCTTAAATGCCGGGGGGCTTGGAAACACCATATATTTT
NA TRBJ2-5 TRBV2 NA CASSRDLQETQYF TGTGCCAGCAGTCGGGACCTCCAAGAGACCCAGTACTTC
NA TRBJ2-5 TRBV4-1 NA CASSQEIPRSETQYF TGCGCCAGCAGCCAAGAGATTCCACGGAGTGAGACCCAGTACTTC
NA TRBJ2-3 TRBV6-5 TRBD1 CASSYSTGSDTQYF TGTGCCAGCAGTTACTCGACAGGGTCAGATACGCAGTATTTT
NA TRBJ2-7 TRBV7-9 NA CASSILQGSGVEQYF TGTGCCAGCAGCATCCTACAGGGTTCAGGGGTCGAGCAGTACTTC
NA TRBJ2-1 TRBV18 NA CASSSRWPEGNEQFF TGTGCCAGCTCCAGCCGGTGGCCCGAGGGGAATGAGCAGTTCTTC
NA TRBJ2-7 TRBV2 TRBD2 CASKTSGSYEQYF TGTGCCAGCAAGACTAGCGGGTCCTACGAGCAGTACTTC
NA TRBJ2-7 TRBV4-2 NA CASSQDSDSNYEQYF TGTGCCAGCAGCCAAGACTCGGACAGCAACTACGAGCAGTACTTC
NA TRBJ2-4 TRBV14 TRBD1 CASSPGQGILAKNIQYF TGTGCCAGCAGTCCAGGACAGGGTATCTTAGCCAAAAACATTCAGTACTTC
NA TRBJ2-1 TRBV11-3 NA CASSPGRTYNEQFF TGTGCCAGCAGCCCAGGGCGGACCTACAATGAGCAGTTCTTC
NA TRBJ2-7 TRBV18 NA CASSPLAAAGEQYF TGTGCCAGCTCACCACTAGCGGCGGCGGGCGAGCAGTACTTC
NA TRBJ2-5 TRBV19 NA CASSIGIQETQYF TGTGCCAGTAGTATAGGGATCCAAGAGACCCAGTACTTC
NA TRBJ1-2 TRBV7-2 TRBD1 CASRTGQGRHYGYTF TGTGCCAGCAGAACAGGACAGGGTCGACACTATGGCTACACCTTC
NA TRBJ1-2 TRBV28 TRBD1 CASSTTGQGTNYGYTF TGTGCCAGCAGTACCACCGGACAGGGGACGAACTATGGCTACACCTTC
few TRBJ2-5 TRBV28 TRBD2 CASSLAGASGETQYF TGTGCCAGCAGTTTAGCGGGAGCTTCGGGGGAGACCCAGTACTTC
once TRBJ2-7 TRBV9 NA CASSGTGQTTSEQYF TGTGCCAGCAGCGGGACGGGACAAACGACCTCCGAGCAGTACTTC
NA TRBJ2-7 TRBV7-6 TRBD2 CASSLVASGTYEQYF TGTGCCAGCAGCTTAGTGGCTAGCGGAACCTACGAGCAGTACTTC
NA TRBJ2-7 TRBV5-1 NA CASSRERSTASYEQYF TGCGCCAGCAGCAGGGAACGCTCGACAGCCTCCTACGAGCAGTACTTC
once TRBJ2-2 TRBV28 TRBD1 CASSRQGAAGELFF TGTGCCAGCAGTAGACAGGGGGCAGCCGGGGAGCTGTTTTTT
once TRBJ2-5 TRBV5-4 TRBD2 CASSLFAGGGETQYF TGTGCCAGCAGCTTATTTGCGGGAGGAGGGGAGACCCAGTACTTC
NA TRBJ1-2 TRBV9 NA CASSGVPTNYGYTF TGTGCCAGCAGCGGGGTTCCCACTAACTATGGCTACACCTTC
NA TRBJ1-1 TRBV4-3 NA CASSQVKGNFPTEAFF TGCGCCAGCAGCCAAGTTAAGGGGAACTTCCCCACTGAAGCTTTCTTT
NA TRBJ2-5 TRBV6-1 TRBD1 CASSGDRKETQYF TGTGCCAGCAGTGGGGACAGGAAAGAGACCCAGTACTTC
few TRBJ1-5 TRBV18 TRBD1 CASSPFTGDQPQHF TGTGCCAGCTCACCGTTCACAGGGGATCAGCCCCAGCATTTT
NA TRBJ1-1 TRBV19 TRBD1 CASSAQGLAEAFF TGTGCCAGTAGTGCACAGGGGCTCGCTGAAGCTTTCTTT
NA TRBJ1-2 TRBV4-1 TRBD1 CASSQDPTGHGYTF TGCGCCAGCAGCCAAGATCCGACAGGGCATGGCTACACCTTC